The clone carrying this T cell receptor (beta chain) was detected ten times or more. Its matching antigen is unknown. Combining a sample-barcoded 5' primer with a J-beta primer mix, a second PCR ran for about 7 to 11 cycles. A tag from a template-switch adaptor with 12 random nucleotides marked each cDNA molecule. Each sample provided no less than 2.5 million CDR3-containing paired-end reads. TCRdb re-derived calls from the 5' RACE reads in MiXCR, one entry per CDR3 protein. Seen here are 540,000 or so distinct CDR3 sequences, roughly 29% observed once, and the top ten hold roughly 18%. Trimming removed 0 bases from V and 2 bases from J; junction bases left unmatched: 0. Germline CDR1 reads DFQATT; CDR2 reads SNEGSKA (reference sequence). The CDR3 runs to 13 residues. The source of the sample is a study of blood T cells in healthy people across ages. General study results and limits: PBMCs went unsorted, and a conclusive naive versus antigen-experienced comparison was therefore prevented.

This chain joins TRBV20-1 and TRBJ2-7; 8 bases fit TRBD2. The receptor was derived from a woman in her 70s in good health. The sequenced sample was blood. The CDR3 sequence: CSAREAGAYEQYF. DNA for the CDR3: TGCAGTGCTAGAGAAGCGGGAGCCTACGAGCAGTACTTC.